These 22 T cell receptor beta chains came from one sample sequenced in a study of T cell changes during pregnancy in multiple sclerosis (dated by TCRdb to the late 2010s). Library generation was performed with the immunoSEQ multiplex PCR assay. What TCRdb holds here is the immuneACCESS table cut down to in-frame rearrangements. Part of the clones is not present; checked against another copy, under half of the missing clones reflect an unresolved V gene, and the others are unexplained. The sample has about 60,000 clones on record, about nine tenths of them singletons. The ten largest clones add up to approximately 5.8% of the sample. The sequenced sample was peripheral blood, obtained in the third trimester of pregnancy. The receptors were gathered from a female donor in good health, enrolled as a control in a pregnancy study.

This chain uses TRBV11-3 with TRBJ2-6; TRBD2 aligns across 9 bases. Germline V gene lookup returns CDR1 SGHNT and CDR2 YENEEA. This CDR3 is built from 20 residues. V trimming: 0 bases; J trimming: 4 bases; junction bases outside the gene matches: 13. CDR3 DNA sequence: TGTGCCAGCAGCTTAGATCCCATCAGCGGGGGGCGGAGGGGGGCCAACGTCCTGACTTTC. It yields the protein CASSLDPISGGRRGANVLTF. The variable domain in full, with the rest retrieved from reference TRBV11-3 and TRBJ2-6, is EAGVVQSPRYKIIEKKQPVAFWCNPISGHNTLYWYLQNLGQGPELLIRYENEEAVDDSQLPKDRFSAERLKGVDSTLKIQPAELGDSAVYLCASSLDPISGGRRGANVLTFGAGSRLTVL.

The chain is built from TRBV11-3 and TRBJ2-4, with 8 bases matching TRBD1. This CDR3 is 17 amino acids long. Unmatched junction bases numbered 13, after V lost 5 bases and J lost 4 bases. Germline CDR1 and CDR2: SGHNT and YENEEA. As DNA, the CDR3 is TGTGCCAGCAGCCCACCGAGACTGGGACAGGAGAAAAACATTCAGTACTTC. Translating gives CASSPPRLGQEKNIQYF.

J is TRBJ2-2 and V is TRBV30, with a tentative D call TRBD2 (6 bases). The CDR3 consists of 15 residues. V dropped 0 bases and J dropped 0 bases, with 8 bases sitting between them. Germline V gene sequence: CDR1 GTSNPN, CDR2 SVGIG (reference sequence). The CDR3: CAWSVGGTNTGELFF. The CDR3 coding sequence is TGTGCCTGGAGTGTTGGCGGGACGAACACCGGGGAGCTGTTTTTT.

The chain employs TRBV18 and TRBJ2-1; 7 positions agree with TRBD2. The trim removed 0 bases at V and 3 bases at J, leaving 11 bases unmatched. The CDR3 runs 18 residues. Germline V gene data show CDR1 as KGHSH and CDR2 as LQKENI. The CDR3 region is CASSPPTGEGHGYNEQFF. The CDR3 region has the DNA TGTGCCAGCTCACCACCCACCGGGGAGGGGCATGGCTACAATGAGCAGTTCTTC.

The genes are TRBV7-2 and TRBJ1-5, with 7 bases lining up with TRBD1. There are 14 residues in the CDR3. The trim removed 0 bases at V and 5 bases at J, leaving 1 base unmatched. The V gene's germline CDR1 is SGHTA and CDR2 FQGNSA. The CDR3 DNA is TGTGCCAGCAGCTTAGCAGGGGGCGATCAGCCCCAGCATTTT. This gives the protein CASSLAGGDQPQHF.

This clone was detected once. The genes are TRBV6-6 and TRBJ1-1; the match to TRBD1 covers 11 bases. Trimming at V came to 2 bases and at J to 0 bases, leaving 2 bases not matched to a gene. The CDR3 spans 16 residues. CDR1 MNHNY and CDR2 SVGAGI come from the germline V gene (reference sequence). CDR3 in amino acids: CASSYRTGGLNTEAFF. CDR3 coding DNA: TGTGCCAGCAGTTACAGGACAGGGGGCCTGAACACTGAAGCTTTCTTT.

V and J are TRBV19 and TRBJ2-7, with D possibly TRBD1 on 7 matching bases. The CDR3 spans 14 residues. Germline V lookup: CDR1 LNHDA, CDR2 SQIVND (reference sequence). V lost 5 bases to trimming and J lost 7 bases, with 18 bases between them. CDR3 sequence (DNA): TGTGCCAGTAGTCGAGACAGGGACGCGGGGGAGCAGTACTTC. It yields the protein CASSRDRDAGEQYF.

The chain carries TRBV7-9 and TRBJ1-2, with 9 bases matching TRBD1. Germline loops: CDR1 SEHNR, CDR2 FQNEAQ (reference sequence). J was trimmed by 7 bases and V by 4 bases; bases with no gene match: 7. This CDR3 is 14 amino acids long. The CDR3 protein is CASSYGTGNGGYTF. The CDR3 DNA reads TGTGCCAGCAGCTATGGGACAGGGAACGGTGGCTACACCTTC.

DNA for the CDR3: TGCGCCAGCAGTCTAGAGATCAGGGGGCTTGGCGAGCAGTACTTC. It is translated as CASSLEIRGLGEQYF. The chain links TRBV5-1 to TRBJ2-7, with TRBD1 identical over 8 bases. Germline V lookup: CDR1 SGHRS, CDR2 YFSETQ. CDR3 length: 15 amino acids. The trim removed 5 bases at V and 6 bases at J, leaving 13 bases unmatched.

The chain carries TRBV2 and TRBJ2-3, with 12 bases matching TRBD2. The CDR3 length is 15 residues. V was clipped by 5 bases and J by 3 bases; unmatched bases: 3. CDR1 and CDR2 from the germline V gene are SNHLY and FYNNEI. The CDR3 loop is CASSSSGRATDTQYF. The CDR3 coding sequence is TGTGCCAGCAGTTCTAGCGGGAGGGCAACAGATACGCAGTATTTT.

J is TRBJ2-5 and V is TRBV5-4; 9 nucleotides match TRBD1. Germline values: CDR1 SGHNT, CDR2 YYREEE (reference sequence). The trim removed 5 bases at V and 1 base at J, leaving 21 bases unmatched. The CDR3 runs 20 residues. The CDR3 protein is CASRFLGGTGKVKGQETQYF. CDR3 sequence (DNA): TGTGCCAGCAGATTCCTCGGGGGGACAGGGAAGGTGAAGGGCCAAGAGACCCAGTACTTC. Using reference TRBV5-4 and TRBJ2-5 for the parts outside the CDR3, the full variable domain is ETGVTQSPTHLIKTRGQQVTLRCSSQSGHNTVSWYQQALGQGPQFIFQYYREEENGRGNFPPRFSGLQFPNYSSELNVNALELDDSALYLCASRFLGGTGKVKGQETQYFGPGTRLLVL.

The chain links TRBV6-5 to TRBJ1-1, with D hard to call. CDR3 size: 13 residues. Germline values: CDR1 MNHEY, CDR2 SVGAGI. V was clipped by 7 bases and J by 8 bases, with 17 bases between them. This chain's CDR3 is CASNPTGFDEAFF. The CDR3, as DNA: TGTGCCAGCAATCCCACGGGGTTCGACGAAGCTTTCTTT.

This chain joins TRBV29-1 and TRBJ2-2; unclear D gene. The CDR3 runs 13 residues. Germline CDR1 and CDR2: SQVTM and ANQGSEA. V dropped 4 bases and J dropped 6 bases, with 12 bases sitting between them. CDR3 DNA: TGCAGCGTTGGCCGTAGTACTTCCGGGGAGCTGTTTTTT. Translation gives CSVGRSTSGELFF.

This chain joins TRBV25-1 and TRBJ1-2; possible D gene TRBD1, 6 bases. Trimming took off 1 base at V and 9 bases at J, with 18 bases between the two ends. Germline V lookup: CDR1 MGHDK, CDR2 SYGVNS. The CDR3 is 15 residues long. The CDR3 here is CASSEWRGASASYTF. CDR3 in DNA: TGTGCCAGCAGTGAATGGCGGGGGGCGAGCGCAAGCTACACCTTC.

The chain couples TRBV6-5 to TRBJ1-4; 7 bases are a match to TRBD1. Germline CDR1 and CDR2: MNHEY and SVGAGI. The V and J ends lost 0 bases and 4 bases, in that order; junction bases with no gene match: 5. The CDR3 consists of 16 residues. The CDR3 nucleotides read TGTGCCAGCAGTTACTCGAGGACAGGCCGTAATGAAAAACTGTTTTTT. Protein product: CASSYSRTGRNEKLFF.

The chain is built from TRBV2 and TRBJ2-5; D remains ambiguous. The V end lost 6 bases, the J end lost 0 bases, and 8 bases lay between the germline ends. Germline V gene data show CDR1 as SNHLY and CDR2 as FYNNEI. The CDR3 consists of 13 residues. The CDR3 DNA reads TGTGCCAGCAGGCTTGACAACCAAGAGACCCAGTACTTC. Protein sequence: CASRLDNQETQYF.

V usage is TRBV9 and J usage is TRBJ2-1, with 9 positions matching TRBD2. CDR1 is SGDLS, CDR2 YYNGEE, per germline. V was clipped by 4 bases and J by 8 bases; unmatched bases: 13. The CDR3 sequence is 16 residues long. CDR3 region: CASSSQGRGGADEQFF. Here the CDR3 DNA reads TGTGCCAGCAGCTCCCAAGGGCGGGGGGGAGCTGATGAGCAGTTCTTC.

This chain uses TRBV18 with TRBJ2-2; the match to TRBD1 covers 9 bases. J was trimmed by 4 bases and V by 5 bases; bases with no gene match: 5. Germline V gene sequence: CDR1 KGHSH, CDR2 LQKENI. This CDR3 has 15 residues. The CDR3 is CASSTGTGFTGELFF. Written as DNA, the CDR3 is TGTGCCAGCTCAACCGGGACAGGGTTCACCGGGGAGCTGTTTTTT. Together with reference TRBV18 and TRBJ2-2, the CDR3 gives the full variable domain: NAGVMQNPRHLVRRRGQEARLRCSPMKGHSHVYWYRQLPEEGLKFMVYLQKENIIDESGMPKERFSAEFPKEGPSILRIQQVVRGDSAAYFCASSTGTGFTGELFFGEGSRLTVL.

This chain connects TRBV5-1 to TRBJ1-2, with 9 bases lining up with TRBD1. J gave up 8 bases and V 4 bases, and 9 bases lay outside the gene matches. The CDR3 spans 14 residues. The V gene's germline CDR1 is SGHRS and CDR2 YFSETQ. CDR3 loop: CASSLEQGAWGYTF. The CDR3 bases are TGCGCCAGCAGCCTTGAACAGGGGGCGTGGGGCTACACCTTC.

CDR3 amino acids: CASSQLGQRNYEQYF. The CDR3 DNA follows: TGTGCCAGCAGCCAGTTGGGACAGCGGAACTACGAGCAGTACTTC. J is TRBJ2-7 and V is TRBV14, with 7 bases lining up with TRBD1. V lost 3 bases to trimming and J lost 3 bases; unmatched junction nucleotides: 8. This CDR3 has 15 residues. Germline CDR1 SGHDN, CDR2 FVKESK. Complete variable domain (other parts from reference TRBV14 and TRBJ2-7): EAGVTQFPSHSVIEKGQTVTLRCDPISGHDNLYWYRRVMGKEIKFLLHFVKESKQDESGMPNNRFLAERTGGTYSTLKVQPAELEDSGVYFCASSQLGQRNYEQYFGPGTRLTVT.

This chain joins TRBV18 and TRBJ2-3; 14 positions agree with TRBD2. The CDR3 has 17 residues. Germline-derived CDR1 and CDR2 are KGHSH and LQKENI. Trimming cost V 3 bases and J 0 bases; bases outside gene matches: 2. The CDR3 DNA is TGTGCCAGCTCACCGGGACTAGCGGGGGCTAGCACAGATACGCAGTATTTT. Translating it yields CASSPGLAGASTDTQYF.

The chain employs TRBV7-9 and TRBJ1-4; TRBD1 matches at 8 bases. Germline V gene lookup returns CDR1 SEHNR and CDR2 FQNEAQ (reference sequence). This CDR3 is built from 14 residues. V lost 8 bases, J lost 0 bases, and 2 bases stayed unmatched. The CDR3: CASGQGTTNEKLFF. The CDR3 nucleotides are TGTGCCAGCGGACAGGGAACAACTAATGAAAAACTGTTTTTT.